A single sample is the source of the 10 T cell receptor beta chains below, sequenced in a study of cytomegalovirus exposure and HLA in healthy donors. Only in-frame clones appear in the TCRdb table, and some are missing; sequencing was by immunoSEQ multiplex PCR. The table has hundreds of thousands of clones, approximately 87% seen once. Sequencing was done on a sample of PBMCs. These receptors came from a man between 18 and 35 years old in good health and CMV-seronegative.

This clone has a single count. The gene calls are TRBV28 and TRBJ2-5, with D possibly matching TRBD1 (5 bases). The germline V gene encodes CDR1 MDHEN and CDR2 SYDVKM. Trimming shortened V by 8 bases and J by 4 bases, and 17 bases separated the two germline ends. The CDR3 covers 14 residues. The DNA for the CDR3 is TGTGCCAGCCTTGACCCGGACATCTTAGAGACCCAGTACTTC. This sequence encodes CASLDPDILETQYF.

The chain uses TRBV6-1 and TRBJ2-7, with 9 bases matching TRBD2. V trimming: 1 base; J trimming: 0 bases; junction bases outside the gene matches: 7. Germline assignment: CDR1 MNHNS and CDR2 SASEGT. The CDR3 runs to 17 residues. The CDR3 nucleotides read TGTGCCAGCAGTGAAGGGGTGACTAGCGGTATCTCCTACGAGCAGTACTTC. Amino acids: CASSEGVTSGISYEQYF.

This chain joins TRBV4-1 and TRBJ1-2; tentative D call: TRBD1 (5 bases). V lost 1 base to trimming and J lost 0 bases, with 9 bases between them. The length of the CDR3 is 15 residues. Germline V gives CDR1 MGHRA, CDR2 YSYEKL. The CDR3 loop is CASSQVREANYGYTF. The DNA for the CDR3 is TGCGCCAGCAGCCAAGTCAGGGAAGCTAACTATGGCTACACCTTC.

The CDR3 bases are TGTGCCAGCAGTTTTTGGTCCCCGGATGGCTACACCTTC. It yields the protein CASSFWSPDGYTF. The chain has TRBV28 and TRBJ1-2, with D hard to call. The germline gives CDR1 MDHEN, CDR2 SYDVKM. The germline V and J ends were trimmed by 3 bases and 6 bases, with 11 bases remaining between them. This CDR3 has 13 residues.

The V and J genes are TRBV7-2 and TRBJ2-7; 8 nucleotides agree with TRBD2. V shed 5 bases, J shed 6 bases, and the junction held 12 bases outside the gene matches. Germline CDR1 and CDR2: SGHTA and FQGNSA. The CDR3 totals 15 residues. Here the CDR3 DNA reads TGTGCCAGCAGCCCATCAGGGACTAGAATCTCCGAGCAGTACTTC. It encodes CASSPSGTRISEQYF. Drawing the rest from reference TRBV7-2 and TRBJ2-7, the complete variable domain is GAGVSQSPSNKVTEKGKDVELRCDPISGHTALYWYRQSLGQGLEFLIYFQGNSAPDKSGLPSDRFSAERTGGSVSTLTIQRTQQEDSAVYLCASSPSGTRISEQYFGPGTRLTVT.

The rearrangement uses TRBV5-8 and TRBJ2-2; the D is unclear. Trimming stripped 4 bases from V and 5 bases from J, with 6 bases between. This CDR3 has 12 amino acids. The germline CDR1 and CDR2 sequences are SGHTS and YDEGEE. CDR3 loop: CASSPYTGELFF. CDR3 coding DNA: TGTGCCAGCAGCCCCTATACCGGGGAGCTGTTTTTT. Filled out from reference TRBV5-8 and TRBJ2-2, the complete variable domain reads EAGVTQSPTHLIKTRGQQATLRCSPISGHTSVYWYQQALGLGLQFLLWYDEGEERNRGNFPPRFSGRQFPNYSSELNVNALELEDSALYLCASSPYTGELFFGEGSRLTVL.

The V gene is TRBV27, the J gene TRBJ2-1; TRBD2 matches 7 bases. V trimming: 2 bases; J trimming: 6 bases; junction bases outside the gene matches: 7. CDR3 length: 15 amino acids. The V gene's germline CDR1 is MNHEY and CDR2 SMNVEV (reference sequence). The CDR3 bases are TGTGCCAGCAGTTTACCCCGACTAGCAACCAATGAGCAGTTCTTC. Its translation is CASSLPRLATNEQFF.

This clone was seen just once. This chain links TRBV18 with TRBJ2-1, with 9 bases fitting TRBD2. The CDR3 is made up of 15 amino acids. V trimming: 0 bases; J trimming: 4 bases; junction bases outside the gene matches: 1. Germline CDR1 and CDR2: KGHSH and LQKENI. CDR3 region: CASSPPSGGYNEQFF. CDR3 in DNA: TGTGCCAGCTCACCACCGAGCGGGGGGTACAATGAGCAGTTCTTC.

The rearrangement links TRBV7-9 to TRBJ1-4; the D gene is possibly TRBD1 (6 bases). Germline-derived CDR1 and CDR2 are SEHNR and FQNEAQ (reference sequence). V was shortened by 5 bases and J by 8 bases, with 15 bases between the two germline ends. CDR3 length equals 14 residues. CDR3 sequence: CASSQVGGPEKLFF. CDR3 sequence (DNA): TGTGCCAGCAGCCAAGTGGGGGGGCCCGAAAAACTGTTTTTT.

The V gene is TRBV11-2, the J gene TRBJ1-5; tentative D call: TRBD1 (5 bases). With 2 bases removed from V and 7 bases from J, the gap between germline ends came to 9 bases. Per germline, CDR1 SGHAT and CDR2 FQNNGV. The CDR3 is 13 residues long. CDR3: CASSLWKGQPQHF. The CDR3 region has the DNA TGTGCCAGCAGCTTATGGAAGGGGCAGCCCCAGCATTTT. The full variable domain, in which reference TRBV11-2 and TRBJ1-5 provide the parts outside the CDR3, is EAGVAQSPRYKIIEKRQSVAFWCNPISGHATLYWYQQILGQGPKLLIQFQNNGVVDDSQLPKDRFSAERLKGVDSTLKIQPAKLEDSAVYLCASSLWKGQPQHFGDGTRLSIL.